Each of the 24 T cell receptor beta chains below was sequenced from the same sample in a study of blood T cells in healthy people across ages. For the second PCR, which ran for roughly 7 to 11 cycles, a sample-barcoded 5' primer and a J-beta primer mix were used. Via MiXCR, TCRdb re-called the 5' RACE reads, giving one row per CDR3 protein. The sample yields about 930,000 distinct CDR3 sequences, under 35% seen once. These data also formed part of another study, on T cells of mothers and their children.

Sequenced sample: blood. Receptors originate from a woman between 40 and 55 years old in good health.

This clonotype has only a few counts. This rearrangement joins TRBV11-2 to TRBJ2-1; TRBD2 matches at 8 bases. This CDR3 region has 15 residues. In germline, CDR1 is SGHAT, CDR2 FQNNGV. V dropped 5 bases and J dropped 6; count of bases not matched to a gene: 9. In nucleotides, the CDR3 is TGTGCCAGCAGCCCTAGCGGGCTTTCGGGCAATGAGCAGTTCTTC. Translating gives CASSPSGLSGNEQFF.

This clonotype was counted a few times. The J gene is TRBJ2-3, the V gene TRBV5-1; TRBD2 matches at 8 bases. Germline lookup yields CDR1 SGHRS and CDR2 YFSETQ. The ends lost 0 bases at V and 7 bases at J; junction bases unmatched: 7. The CDR3 extends over 15 amino acids. CDR3 DNA: TGCGCCAGCAGCTTGGCGGCAGCGGGGGAGAATACGCAGTATTTT. Its protein is CASSLAAAGENTQYF. The full variable domain, completed using reference TRBV5-1 and TRBJ2-3, is KAGVTQTPRYLIKTRGQQVTLSCSPISGHRSVSWYQQTPGQGLQFLFEYFSETQRNKGNFPGRFSGRQFSNSRSEMNVSTLELGDSALYLCASSLAAAGENTQYFGPGTRLTVL.

The genes are TRBV5-1 and TRBJ2-7, with 7 bases that match TRBD1. This CDR3 is built from 18 residues. CDR1 is SGHRS and CDR2 is YFSETQ in the germline V gene. V trimming: 2 bases; J trimming: 0 bases; junction bases outside the gene matches: 14. CDR3 sequence reads: CASSFTRDSGTDSYEQYF. CDR3 nucleotide sequence: TGCGCCAGCAGCTTCACGAGGGATTCGGGGACAGACTCCTACGAGCAGTACTTC. Variable domain in full (rest from reference TRBV5-1 and TRBJ2-7): KAGVTQTPRYLIKTRGQQVTLSCSPISGHRSVSWYQQTPGQGLQFLFEYFSETQRNKGNFPGRFSGRQFSNSRSEMNVSTLELGDSALYLCASSFTRDSGTDSYEQYFGPGTRLTVT.

This clonotype was counted between two and nine times. V usage is TRBV4-1 and J usage is TRBJ2-6, with D possibly being TRBD1 (5 bases). The CDR3 sequence is 15 residues long. Germline-derived CDR1 and CDR2 are MGHRA and YSYEKL. V was shortened by 4 bases and J by 4 bases, with 11 bases between the two germline ends. The CDR3 sequence is CASSPQAGGANVLTF. The CDR3 DNA reads TGCGCCAGCAGCCCACAGGCAGGGGGGGCCAACGTCCTGACTTTC.

This clonotype has only a few counts. The V call is TRBV5-1, the J call TRBJ1-4, with a possible D match to TRBD1 (6 bases). Trimming shortened V by 4 bases and J by 4 bases, and 20 bases separated the two germline ends. The CDR3 consists of 17 residues. The germline gives CDR1 SGHRS, CDR2 YFSETQ. CDR3 nucleotide sequence: TGCGCCAGCAGCCCACGTGCCCAGGGGCCAGGTAATGAAAAACTGTTTTTT. Translated: CASSPRAQGPGNEKLFF.

The chain links TRBV28 to TRBJ2-1; 14 nucleotides align to TRBD2. Germline V gene sequence: CDR1 MDHEN, CDR2 SYDVKM. The CDR3 has 14 residues. Unmatched junction bases numbered 6, after V lost 10 bases and J lost 7 bases. As DNA, the CDR3 is TGTGCCATCGGACTAGCGGGGGGTTTTAATGAGCAGTTCTTC. Amino acids: CAIGLAGGFNEQFF.

The chain carries TRBV20-1 and TRBJ2-3; a possible D gene is TRBD2 (6 bases). V lost 1 base and J 1 base, leaving 12 bases between the germline ends. Germline V lookup: CDR1 DFQATT, CDR2 SNEGSKA (reference sequence). The CDR3 is 15 amino acids. CDR3 residues: CSARGPSEGTDTQYF. In DNA form, the CDR3 reads TGCAGTGCTAGAGGGCCTAGCGAGGGCACAGATACGCAGTATTTT.

In this sample, this clonotype turned up a few times. This chain joins TRBV6-5 and TRBJ2-1, with D perhaps matching TRBD1 or TRBD2 (5 bases each). This CDR3 has 15 amino acids. With 8 bases removed from V and 3 bases from J, the gap between germline ends came to 17 bases. Germline V lookup: CDR1 MNHEY, CDR2 SVGAGI. In DNA form, the CDR3 reads TGTGCCAGCCAAAGAGTGGGGGATCTCTACAATGAGCAGTTCTTC. Protein sequence: CASQRVGDLYNEQFF.

Many counts were recorded for this clonotype. This rearrangement joins TRBV7-6 to TRBJ2-7; D is undetermined. CDR1 and CDR2 (germline): SGHVS, FNYEAQ. V gave up 7 bases and J gave up 7 bases, with 8 bases separating them. CDR3 length equals 10 residues. Here the CDR3 DNA reads TGTGCCAGCAAACGGTGGGAGCAGTACTTC. Protein sequence: CASKRWEQYF.

The chain joins TRBV20-1 to TRBJ2-6; the match to TRBD1 covers 8 bases. J was trimmed by 0 bases and V by 3 bases; bases with no gene match: 10. Germline loops: CDR1 DFQATT, CDR2 SNEGSKA (reference sequence). The CDR3 length is 18 residues. The CDR3 is CSARIYGTGSSGANVLTF. DNA of the CDR3: TGCAGTGCTAGGATATACGGGACAGGAAGCTCTGGGGCCAACGTCCTGACTTTC.

The chain has TRBV28 and TRBJ1-5; TRBD1 is a possible D gene (6 bases). Germline CDR1 and CDR2: MDHEN and SYDVKM. The CDR3 contains 14 residues. V lost 5 bases and J 4 bases, leaving 12 bases between the germline ends. The CDR3 is CASSPPGQNQPQHF. The CDR3 DNA is TGTGCCAGCAGTCCCCCGGGACAAAATCAGCCCCAGCATTTT.

The chain couples TRBV2 to TRBJ2-1; weak D call: TRBD2 (5 bases). Trimming stripped 7 bases from V and 10 bases from J, with 14 bases between. This CDR3 spans 12 amino acids. Germline CDR1 reads SNHLY; CDR2 reads FYNNEI. CDR3 nucleotides: TGTGCCAGCACCCATCTCCGGGAAGAGCAGTTCTTC. Translation: CASTHLREEQFF. The variable domain in full, with the rest retrieved from reference TRBV2 and TRBJ2-1, is EPEVTQTPSHQVTQMGQEVILRCVPISNHLYFYWYRQILGQKVEFLVSFYNNEISEKSEIFDDQFSVERPDGSNFTLKIRSTKLEDSAMYFCASTHLREEQFFGPGTRLTVL.

This clonotype has only a few counts. This sequence joins TRBV28 and TRBJ2-4; no clear D. CDR3 length equals 13 residues. Deletions cut 4 bases from V and 9 bases from J, with 13 bases between. The germline gives CDR1 MDHEN, CDR2 SYDVKM. In DNA, the CDR3 is TGTGCCAGCAGTTATGCCCTCTCGGGCATTCAGTACTTC. Its protein product is CASSYALSGIQYF.

This clonotype was recorded many times. CDR3 in amino acids: CAIPGPSYNEQFF. The CDR3 DNA sequence: TGTGCCATTCCGGGCCCCTCCTACAATGAGCAGTTCTTC. The chain uses TRBV28 and TRBJ2-1, with D unclear. The ends were cut back, 10 bases at V and 0 bases at J, with 10 bases in the middle. In germline, CDR1 is MDHEN, CDR2 SYDVKM. This CDR3 has 13 amino acids.

This clonotype was recorded at least ten times. The V gene is TRBV20-1, the J gene TRBJ2-7; 7 bases match TRBD1. Per the germline V gene, CDR1 is DFQATT and CDR2 is SNEGSKA (reference sequence). This CDR3 comprises 13 residues. The ends lost 0 bases at V and 4 bases at J; junction bases unmatched: 3. The CDR3 coding sequence is TGCAGTGCTAGAGATCTCAGGGGGTACGAGCAGTACTTC. Translating it yields CSARDLRGYEQYF.

About this clonotype itself: This may be a read error, as it is one base from a much larger clone. The V gene is TRBV12-3 or TRBV12-4, the J gene TRBJ2-5, with D uncertain. CDR3 length equals 11 residues. Trimming pared 4 bases from V and 6 bases from J, leaving 6 bases between. This CDR3 reads CASSSAKTQYF. The CDR3 DNA sequence: TGTGCCAGCAGTTCCGCGAAGACCCAGTACTTC.

The CDR3 sequence: CASSLATRQNYEQYF. The DNA for the CDR3 is TGTGCCAGCAGCTTGGCTACGAGACAGAACTACGAGCAGTACTTC. The chain has TRBV7-2 and TRBJ2-7; the D gene is possibly TRBD1 (5 bases). Germline CDR1 reads SGHTA; CDR2 reads FQGNSA. The CDR3 sequence is 15 residues long. Trimming left V 3 bases short and J 3 bases short, with 15 bases between. The full variable domain, its missing parts supplied by reference TRBV7-2 and TRBJ2-7, is GAGVSQSPSNKVTEKGKDVELRCDPISGHTALYWYRQSLGQGLEFLIYFQGNSAPDKSGLPSDRFSAERTGGSVSTLTIQRTQQEDSAVYLCASSLATRQNYEQYFGPGTRLTVT.

This clonotype was seen only a few times. The junction and the germline gene differ at one end; a read error may be behind it. The chain combines TRBV7-7 with TRBJ2-1; TRBD2 is a possible D gene (8 bases). Germline V gives CDR1 SSHAT, CDR2 FNYEAQ (reference sequence). This CDR3 comprises 14 residues. CDR3 amino acids: CASSLAGQQETQFF. CDR3 sequence (DNA): TGTGCTAGCAGCTTAGCGGGACAGCAAGAGACCCAGTTCTTC.

V gene TRBV20-1 combines with J gene TRBJ1-2; 7 bases are a match to TRBD1. This CDR3 contains 14 residues. Per the germline V gene, CDR1 is DFQATT and CDR2 is SNEGSKA (reference sequence). Losses at the gene ends were 7 bases for V and 0 bases for J; bases not matched to a gene: 8. The CDR3 nucleotides read TGCAGTGTTAGGGGGCGCAGGGCTAACTATGGCTACACCTTC. Protein product: CSVRGRRANYGYTF.

Ten or more counts support this clonotype. The chain links TRBV7-3 to TRBJ2-3, with D perhaps matching TRBD2 (5 bases). This CDR3 comprises 13 residues. CDR1 SGHTA and CDR2 FQGTGA come from the germline V gene. V lost 2 bases, J lost 5 bases, and 8 bases lay in between. CDR3 in amino acids: CASSLEREDTQYF. The CDR3 region has the DNA TGTGCCAGCAGCTTAGAGAGGGAAGATACGCAGTATTTT.

Remarks on this clonotype: A junction end diverges from the germline sequence, so it may reflect a read error. The chain recombines TRBV12-3 or TRBV12-4 with TRBJ2-5; D possibly corresponds to TRBD1 (6 bases). The CDR3 is made up of 16 amino acids. The CDR3 region is CVSSRGAGDPQETQYF. The DNA for the CDR3 is TGTGTCAGCAGTCGAGGGGCAGGGGACCCCCAAGAGACCCAGTACTTC.

This chain links TRBV20-1 with TRBJ2-1; TRBD2 matches 15 bases. The CDR3 runs to 18 residues. CDR1 and CDR2 (germline): DFQATT, SNEGSKA (reference sequence). J was trimmed by 0 bases and V by 3 bases; bases with no gene match: 6. The CDR3 sequence: CSARGLAGGPSSYNEQFF. The CDR3 DNA reads TGCAGTGCTAGGGGACTAGCGGGGGGTCCTAGCTCCTACAATGAGCAGTTCTTC.

This clonotype was found many times. The chain uses TRBV29-1 and TRBJ1-2; D is undetermined. The V gene's germline CDR1 is SQVTM and CDR2 ANQGSEA. The CDR3 loop spans 13 amino acids. The V end was cut by 7 bases, the J end by 0 bases, with 12 bases between. This CDR3 is CSGEEGPNYGYTF. The CDR3 nucleotides read TGCAGCGGCGAGGAGGGCCCTAACTATGGCTACACCTTC. The full variable domain, rest sourced from reference TRBV29-1 and TRBJ1-2, is SAVISQKPSRDICQRGTSLTIQCQVDSQVTMMFWYRQQPGQSLTLIATANQGSEATYESGFVIDKFPISRPNLTFSTLTVSNMSPEDSSIYLCSGEEGPNYGYTFGSGTRLTVV.

The V gene is TRBV5-1, the J gene TRBJ1-2, with D perhaps TRBD1 (5 bases). The V gene's germline CDR1 is SGHRS and CDR2 YFSETQ. The CDR3 totals 15 residues. V lost 3 bases and J 7 bases, leaving 19 bases between the germline ends. The CDR3 loop reads CASSSNAGLRSGYTF. Here the CDR3 DNA reads TGCGCCAGCAGCTCGAACGCGGGGCTAAGGAGTGGCTACACCTTC. Full variable domain (remainder filled in from reference TRBV5-1 and TRBJ1-2): KAGVTQTPRYLIKTRGQQVTLSCSPISGHRSVSWYQQTPGQGLQFLFEYFSETQRNKGNFPGRFSGRQFSNSRSEMNVSTLELGDSALYLCASSSNAGLRSGYTFGSGTRLTVV.